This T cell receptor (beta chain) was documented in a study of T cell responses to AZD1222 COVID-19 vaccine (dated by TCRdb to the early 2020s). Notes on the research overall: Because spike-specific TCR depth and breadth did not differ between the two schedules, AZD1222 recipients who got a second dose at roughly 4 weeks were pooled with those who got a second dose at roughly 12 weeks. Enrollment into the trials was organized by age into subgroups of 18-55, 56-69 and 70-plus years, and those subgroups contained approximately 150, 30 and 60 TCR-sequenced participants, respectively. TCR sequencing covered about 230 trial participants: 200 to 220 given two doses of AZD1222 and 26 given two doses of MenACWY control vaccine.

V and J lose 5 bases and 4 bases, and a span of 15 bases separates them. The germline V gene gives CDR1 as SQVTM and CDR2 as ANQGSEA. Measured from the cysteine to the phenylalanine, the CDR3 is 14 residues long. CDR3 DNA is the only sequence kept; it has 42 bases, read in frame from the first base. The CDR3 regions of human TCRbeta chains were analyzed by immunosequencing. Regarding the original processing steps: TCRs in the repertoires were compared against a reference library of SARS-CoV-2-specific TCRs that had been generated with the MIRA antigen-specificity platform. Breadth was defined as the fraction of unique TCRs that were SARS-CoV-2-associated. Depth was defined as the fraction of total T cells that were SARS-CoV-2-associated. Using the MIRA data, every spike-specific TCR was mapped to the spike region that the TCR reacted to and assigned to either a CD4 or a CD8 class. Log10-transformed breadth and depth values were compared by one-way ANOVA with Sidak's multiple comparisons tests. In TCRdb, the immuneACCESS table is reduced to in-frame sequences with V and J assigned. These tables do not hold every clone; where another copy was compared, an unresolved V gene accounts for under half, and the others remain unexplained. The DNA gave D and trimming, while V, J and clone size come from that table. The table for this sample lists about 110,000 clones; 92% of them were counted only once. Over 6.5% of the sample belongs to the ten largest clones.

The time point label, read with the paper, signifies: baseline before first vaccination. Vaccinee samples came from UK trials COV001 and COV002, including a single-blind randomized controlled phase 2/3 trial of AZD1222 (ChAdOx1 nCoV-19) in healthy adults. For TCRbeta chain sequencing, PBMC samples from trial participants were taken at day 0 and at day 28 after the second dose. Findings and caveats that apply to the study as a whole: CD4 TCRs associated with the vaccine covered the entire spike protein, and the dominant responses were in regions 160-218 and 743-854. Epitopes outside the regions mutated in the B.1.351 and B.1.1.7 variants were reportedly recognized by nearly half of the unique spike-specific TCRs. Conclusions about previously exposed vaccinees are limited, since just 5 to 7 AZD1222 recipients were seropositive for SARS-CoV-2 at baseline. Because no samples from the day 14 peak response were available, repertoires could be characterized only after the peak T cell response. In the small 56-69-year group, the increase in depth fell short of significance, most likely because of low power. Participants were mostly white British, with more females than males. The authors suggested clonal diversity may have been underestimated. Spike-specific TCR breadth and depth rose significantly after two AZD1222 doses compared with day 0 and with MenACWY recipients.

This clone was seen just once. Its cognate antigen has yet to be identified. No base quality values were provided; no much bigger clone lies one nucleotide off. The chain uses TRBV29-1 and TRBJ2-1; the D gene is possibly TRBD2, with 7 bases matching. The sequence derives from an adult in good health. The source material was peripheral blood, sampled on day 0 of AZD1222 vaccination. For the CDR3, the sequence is CSVNGGGQYNEQFF. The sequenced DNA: TGCAGCGTTAATGGCGGGGGCCAATACAATGAGCAGTTCTTC.